These 26 T cell receptor beta chains share one sample of origin, sequenced in a study of CD8 T cells in ankylosing spondylitis (dated 2017 in TCRdb). The library was produced with 5' RACE. Sequenced on an Illumina HiSeq 2500. The public reads were quality trimmed at Q25 with fastp and then assembled into clones with MiXCR by TCRdb, keeping productive beta chains. Each entry is one CDR3 protein sequence, shown with its most common DNA and genes. This sample has 150,000 or so distinct CDR3 sequences in its table, and 30% to 35% of those were observed once. The ten largest clones capture 4.5% to 6% of the sample. Sequenced sample: synovial fluid, either unsorted or a sorted T cell fraction (not recorded which). Receptors originate from a male donor with ankylosing spondylitis.

This clonotype has at least ten counts. J is TRBJ2-7 and V is TRBV11-2, with D hard to call. This CDR3 comprises 11 residues. V was trimmed by 5 bases and J by 4 bases, leaving 6 bases between them. Germline assignment: CDR1 SGHAT and CDR2 FQNNGV. CDR3 residues: CASSRMYEQYF. The CDR3 DNA follows: TGTGCCAGCAGCCGGATGTACGAGCAGTACTTC.

In its sample, this clonotype was seen a few times. V usage is TRBV2 and J usage is TRBJ1-5; D gene ambiguous. The CDR3 is 14 amino acids. Germline V gene data show CDR1 as SNHLY and CDR2 as FYNNEI. V was pared by 3 bases and J by 8 bases, with 14 bases between. CDR3 region: CASSDQVSGEPQHF. The DNA of the CDR3 is TGTGCCAGCAGTGATCAGGTATCTGGAGAGCCCCAGCATTTT.

V gene TRBV12-3 or TRBV12-4 combines with J gene TRBJ2-7; 12 nucleotides match TRBD2. With V trimmed by 8 bases and J by 0 bases, 2 bases remained unmatched. The CDR3 has 14 residues. The CDR3 sequence: CASRLAGASYEQYF. CDR3 nucleotide sequence: TGTGCCAGCCGACTAGCGGGAGCCTCCTACGAGCAGTACTTC.

At least ten counts were recorded for this clonotype. The chain combines TRBV6-6 with TRBJ2-7; weak D call: TRBD1 (5 bases). V lost 7 bases, J lost 6 bases, and 10 bases lay in between. Germline V gene data show CDR1 as MNHNY and CDR2 as SVGAGI (reference sequence). The CDR3 contains 11 residues. The CDR3 DNA sequence: TGTGCCAGCACCAACCAGGGCGAGCAGTACTTC. Translated: CASTNQGEQYF.

The rearrangement joins TRBV4-1 to TRBJ2-7; D not certain. Germline V gene lookup returns CDR1 MGHRA and CDR2 YSYEKL. V was clipped by 6 bases and J by 7 bases, with 19 bases between them. CDR3 size: 14 residues. Here the CDR3 DNA reads TGCGCCAGCAGTCCTTCGGGTGAACGTCGTGAGCAGTACTTC. Protein sequence: CASSPSGERREQYF.

The chain has TRBV20-1 and TRBJ2-2; no reliable D call. Germline assignment: CDR1 DFQATT and CDR2 SNEGSKA (reference sequence). The CDR3 has 14 amino acids. The ends were cut back, 5 bases at V and 2 bases at J, with 12 bases in the middle. The CDR3 DNA is TGCAGTGCTCCGGCCGCTTCCAACACCGGGGAGCTGTTTTTT. Translating gives CSAPAASNTGELFF.

This clonotype has a count of ten or more. This sequence joins TRBV27 and TRBJ2-7; tentative D call: TRBD1 (6 bases). The CDR3 is made up of 15 amino acids. The V gene's germline CDR1 is MNHEY and CDR2 SMNVEV (reference sequence). V was clipped by 3 bases and J by 0 bases, with 12 bases between them. The CDR3 sequence: CASSFNRVSSYEQYF. In nucleotides, the CDR3 is TGTGCCAGCAGTTTCAACAGGGTTAGCTCCTACGAGCAGTACTTC.

In this sample, this clonotype turned up a few times. The chain couples TRBV18 to TRBJ1-6; tentative D call: TRBD1 (5 bases). The CDR3 has 14 residues. The germline V and J ends were trimmed by 3 bases and 12 bases, with 15 bases remaining between them. Germline CDR1 and CDR2: KGHSH and LQKENI. The CDR3 sequence is CASSPIDSMGPLHF. In DNA form, the CDR3 reads TGTGCCAGCTCACCGATCGACAGTATGGGACCCCTCCACTTT.

This chain connects TRBV29-1 to TRBJ1-4; D not resolved. Trimming shortened V by 4 bases and J by 0 bases, and 6 bases separated the two germline ends. There are 13 residues in the CDR3. Germline values: CDR1 SQVTM, CDR2 ANQGSEA. CDR3 region: CSVAGTTNEKLFF. DNA of the CDR3: TGCAGCGTTGCCGGGACAACTAATGAAAAACTGTTTTTT. Together with reference TRBV29-1 and TRBJ1-4, the CDR3 gives the full variable domain: SAVISQKPSRDICQRGTSLTIQCQVDSQVTMMFWYRQQPGQSLTLIATANQGSEATYESGFVIDKFPISRPNLTFSTLTVSNMSPEDSSIYLCSVAGTTNEKLFFGSGTQLSVL.

The chain uses TRBV12-3 or TRBV12-4 and TRBJ1-1; TRBD1 is a possible D gene (6 bases). The CDR3 runs to 20 residues. V lost 5 bases and J 0 bases, leaving 28 bases between the germline ends. CDR3 region: CASSPARDNLHEGLNTEAFF. The DNA for the CDR3 is TGTGCCAGCAGTCCTGCCCGGGACAACCTCCACGAGGGTTTGAACACTGAAGCTTTCTTT.

This clonotype was recorded a few times. The chain combines TRBV6-1 with TRBJ2-3; 8 nucleotides align to TRBD2. CDR3 size: 16 residues. CDR1 and CDR2 from the germline V gene are MNHNS and SASEGT. V gave up 6 bases and J gave up 2 bases; unmatched junction bases: 10. CDR3 region: CASSRRSGGLTDTQYF. The CDR3 DNA is TGTGCCAGCAGCCGACGCTCGGGAGGGCTCACAGATACGCAGTATTTT.

The rearrangement uses TRBV7-2 and TRBJ2-1, with TRBD1 identical over 7 bases. The CDR3 contains 16 residues. Trimming took 5 bases from V and 6 from J; bases not matched to a gene: 13. CDR1 and CDR2 (germline): SGHTA, FQGNSA. The CDR3 DNA reads as TGTGCCAGCAGCCCCAAGGACAGGCGCCCCGCCAATGAGCAGTTCTTC. Translated, it gives CASSPKDRRPANEQFF.

The CDR3 is CASSEEEIEQFF. The DNA of the CDR3 is TGTGCCAGCAGTGAAGAGGAGATCGAGCAGTTCTTC. The chain has TRBV2 and TRBJ2-1; D unclear. Germline loops: CDR1 SNHLY, CDR2 FYNNEI. CDR3 length: 12 residues. The V end lost 1 base, the J end lost 10 bases, and 8 bases lay between the germline ends.

The sample holds a few counts of this clonotype. The rearrangement uses TRBV5-1 and TRBJ2-3, with D possibly being TRBD1 or TRBD2 (5 bases each). V lost 2 bases to trimming and J lost 4 bases, with 17 bases between them. Germline loops: CDR1 SGHRS, CDR2 YFSETQ. This CDR3 has 16 amino acids. CDR3 in DNA: TGCGCCAGCAGCTTACCCCGGGACCTTATCCCAGATACGCAGTATTTT. Residues: CASSLPRDLIPDTQYF.

A word on this clonotype: Given a much more abundant clone one base away, this may be a read error. This rearrangement joins TRBV6-2 or TRBV6-3 to TRBJ2-5; D gene uncertain. CDR1 MNHEY and CDR2 SVGEGT come from the germline V gene. Trimming removed 4 bases from V and 4 bases from J, with 16 bases in between. This CDR3 comprises 15 residues. The CDR3 spells CASSLGSEWGETQYF. For the CDR3, the DNA is TGTGCCAGCAGTTTGGGTTCGGAGTGGGGAGAGACCCAGTACTTC.

This clonotype was observed many times. This sequence joins TRBV12-3 or TRBV12-4 and TRBJ2-5, with 14 nucleotides matching TRBD2. The CDR3 extends over 17 amino acids. The V and J ends lost 4 bases and 4 bases, in that order; junction bases with no gene match: 8. The CDR3 loop is CASSSGLAGGIGETQYF. The CDR3 DNA is TGTGCCAGCAGTTCCGGACTAGCGGGGGGCATAGGAGAGACCCAGTACTTC.

The chain uses TRBV27 and TRBJ1-1, with 9 positions matching TRBD1. This CDR3 is built from 17 residues. Germline V gene data show CDR1 as MNHEY and CDR2 as SMNVEV (reference sequence). Germline trimming cut 6 bases from V and 10 bases from J; bases unmatched to any gene: 21. The CDR3 reads CASSQNLGTGSSYGAFF. CDR3 DNA: TGTGCCAGCAGCCAAAACTTGGGGACAGGGAGTTCCTATGGAGCTTTCTTT.

The CDR3 nucleotides read TGTGCCAGCAGTTTTCCGGGGGGGACAGGGGGTCAGCCCCAGCATTTT. This encodes CASSFPGGTGGQPQHF. The rearrangement joins TRBV12-3 or TRBV12-4 to TRBJ1-5; 11 nucleotides line up with TRBD1. With 3 bases clipped from V and 6 bases from J, the junction kept 7 bases outside the gene matches. There are 16 residues in the CDR3.

The J gene is TRBJ1-2, the V gene TRBV6-2 or TRBV6-3, with D possibly matching TRBD1 (5 bases). V lost 4 bases and J lost 0, with 15 bases in between. CDR3 length equals 16 residues. Germline CDR1 is MNHEY and CDR2 is SVGEGT. CDR3 nucleotide sequence: TGTGCCAGCAGTTCTCCCCGGGGCAGATCTAACTATGGCTACACCTTC. Its protein is CASSSPRGRSNYGYTF.

This clonotype was detected only a few times. The V call is TRBV12-3 or TRBV12-4, the J call TRBJ2-7; TRBD1 might be the D (5 bases). The CDR3 has 15 residues. V was cut by 6 bases and J by 0 bases, with 15 bases left in between. The CDR3 sequence: CASSLQGLSSYEQYF. The CDR3, as DNA: TGTGCCAGCAGCCTCCAGGGATTGAGCTCCTACGAGCAGTACTTC.

This chain joins TRBV5-6 and TRBJ2-3; unclear D gene. V lost 4 bases to trimming and J lost 1 base, with 13 bases between them. CDR3 size: 15 residues. Germline V gives CDR1 SGHDT, CDR2 YYEEEE. CDR3 DNA sequence: TGTGCCAGCAGCCCGTTGTCGGTTGGCACAGATACGCAGTATTTT. Its protein product is CASSPLSVGTDTQYF.

On this clonotype: A read error may be the cause here, since a much bigger clone is one base away. The chain carries TRBV5-6 and TRBJ2-7; 10 nucleotides agree with TRBD1. The J call may be faulty, since TRBJ2-1 better matches the DNA end. Germline V gene sequence: CDR1 SGHDT, CDR2 YYEEEE. This CDR3 has 14 residues. The CDR3 region is CASSFWDRGYEQFF. CDR3 sequence (DNA): TGTGCCAGCAGCTTCTGGGACAGGGGATACGAGCAGTTCTTC.

This clonotype was detected ten times or more. The chain recombines TRBV10-2 with TRBJ1-3; no firm D call. CDR1 WSHSY and CDR2 SAAADI come from the germline V gene. Trimming stripped 0 bases from V and 2 bases from J, with 2 bases between. The CDR3 length is 13 residues. CDR3 DNA: TGCGCCAGCAGTGAGTCCGCTGGAAACACCATATATTTT. Translation gives CASSESAGNTIYF.

This clonotype was seen a few times. This sequence joins TRBV28 and TRBJ2-1; either TRBD1 or TRBD2 may supply D (5 bases each). V lost 5 bases to trimming and J lost 2 bases, with 19 bases between them. CDR3 size: 17 residues. Germline-derived CDR1 and CDR2 are MDHEN and SYDVKM. CDR3: CASSPFEGRVAYNEQFF. The CDR3 nucleotides are TGTGCCAGCAGTCCCTTCGAGGGGCGGGTGGCCTACAATGAGCAGTTCTTC.

V is TRBV29-1 and J is TRBJ2-7, with a possible D match to TRBD1 (5 bases). The CDR3 runs to 11 residues. CDR1 is SQVTM and CDR2 is ANQGSEA in the germline V gene. The V and J ends lost 5 bases and 2 bases respectively, with 7 bases between them. CDR3 DNA: TGCAGCGTTCAGGGCGCCTACGAGCAGTACTTC. As protein: CSVQGAYEQYF.

This chain links TRBV25-1 with TRBJ1-4, with 9 nucleotides matching TRBD1. CDR3 length equals 17 residues. From germline, CDR1 is MGHDK and CDR2 SYGVNS. V shed 3 bases and J 5 bases; nucleotides not matched to a gene: 10. CDR3 DNA: TGTGCCAGCAGTGAGGTCCGACAGGGGGGATCGAATGAAAAACTGTTTTTT. It codes for CASSEVRQGGSNEKLFF.